This T cell receptor (beta chain) appears in the sequencing data of a study of identical twins. Study conclusions and caveats: Out-of-frame alpha sequences shared by twins were enriched for low generation probability. Cord blood beta clonotypes that were abundant carried fewer insertions, and memory repertoires showed no such trend.

Each CDR3 protein is one row after TCRdb ran MiXCR on the 5' RACE reads. The data contain about 890,000 distinct CDR3 sequences, 10% to 15% of them singletons. With regard to this clonotype: What it binds is not known.

The CDR3 spans 12 residues. Germline CDR1 and CDR2: MNHEY and SVGAGI. V dropped 7 bases and J dropped 7; count of bases not matched to a gene: 3. The sample was also reused in another study, on yellow fever vaccine responses in identical twins.

This sequence was found in a woman aged 18-35 years in good health. Material: PBMCs. The rearrangement uses TRBV6-5 and TRBJ2-2, with 7 nucleotides matching TRBD1. CDR3: CASKTGFGELFF. The CDR3 nucleotides are TGTGCCAGCAAGACAGGGTTCGGGGAGCTGTTTTTT.